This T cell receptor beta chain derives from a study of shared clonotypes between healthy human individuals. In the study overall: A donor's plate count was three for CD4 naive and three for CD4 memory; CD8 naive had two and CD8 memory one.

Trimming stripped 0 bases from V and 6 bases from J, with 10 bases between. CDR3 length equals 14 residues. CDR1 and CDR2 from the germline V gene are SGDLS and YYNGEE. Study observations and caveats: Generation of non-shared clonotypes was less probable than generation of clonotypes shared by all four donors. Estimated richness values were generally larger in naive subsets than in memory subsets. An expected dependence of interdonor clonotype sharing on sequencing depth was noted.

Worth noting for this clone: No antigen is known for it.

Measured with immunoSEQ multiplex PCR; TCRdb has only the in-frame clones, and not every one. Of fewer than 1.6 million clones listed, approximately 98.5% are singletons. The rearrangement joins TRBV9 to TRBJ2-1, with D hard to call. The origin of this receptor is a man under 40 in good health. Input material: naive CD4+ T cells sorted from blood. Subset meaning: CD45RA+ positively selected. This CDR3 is CASSVVGSPNEQFF. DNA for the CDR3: TGTGCCAGCAGCGTAGTGGGCTCCCCCAATGAGCAGTTCTTC.